The 19 T cell receptor beta chains listed next were all sequenced from one sample in a study of Graves' ophthalmopathy and Graves' hyperthyroidism (dated by TCRdb to the late 2010s). The listed sequencing device is Illumina HiSeq 2000. For repertoire sequencing, the TCR beta CDR3 regions were amplified from RNA transcripts. HTBI primers and the Qiagen OneStep RT-PCR kit were used in a first-round RT-PCR, which was followed by a second-round multiplex PCR, size selection and purification. TCRdb's own reprocessing of the public reads used fastp at Q25 and MiXCR and kept productive beta chains. Rows are unified per CDR3 protein, each entry keeping the most common DNA and genes. Counted in this sample were more than 1,000,000 distinct CDR3 sequences; roughly two fifths of them appeared once. Over 8.5% of the sample is held by the ten biggest clonotypes. Sequencing used peripheral blood or thyroid tissue (not recorded which). Every receptor here comes from an adult man with Graves' hyperthyroidism.

Concerning this clonotype itself: Given the absence of the conserved phenylalanine or tryptophan at the CDR3 end, a read error is likely. The limits of the CDR3 on the DNA are not certain, so only TCRdb's listed CDR3 is given. The gene calls are TRBV20-1 and TRBJ2-5; TRBD2, the table's D call, was not compared with the DNA. Germline CDR1 is DFQATT and CDR2 is SNEGSKA (reference sequence). The CDR3 adds up to 11 amino acids, both ends counted. This CDR3 is CSALPDRDWSY.

This clonotype was counted only a few times. In DNA form, the CDR3 reads TGCAGCCAAGGAGGGGCAACCGCCTATGGCTACACCTTC. Amino acid sequence: CSQGGATAYGYTF. J is TRBJ1-2 and V is TRBV29-1, with D maybe TRBD1 (5 bases). Germline CDR1 SQVTM, CDR2 ANQGSEA. The CDR3 has 13 residues. Deletions cut 8 bases from V and 4 bases from J, with 17 bases between.

This chain links TRBV12-5 with TRBJ2-7; unclear D gene. There are 14 residues in the CDR3. V lost 2 bases to trimming and J lost 4 bases, with 12 bases between them. Germline CDR1 LGHNT, CDR2 FRNRAP. CDR3 sequence reads: CASGLNKVGYEQYF. CDR3 DNA: TGTGCTAGTGGTTTGAATAAGGTGGGGTACGAGCAGTACTTC. The full variable domain, completed using reference TRBV12-5 and TRBJ2-7, is DARVTQTPRHKVTEMGQEVTMRCQPILGHNTVFWYRQTMMQGLELLAYFRNRAPLDDSGMPKDRFSAEMPDATLATLKIQPSEPRDSAVYFCASGLNKVGYEQYFGPGTRLTVT.

This clonotype showed up many times. The V call is TRBV10-3, the J call TRBJ1-1; 9 bases line up with TRBD1. The V and J ends lost 10 bases and 0 bases, in that order; junction bases with no gene match: 6. CDR3 length equals 14 residues. The germline CDR1 and CDR2 sequences are ENHRY and SYGVKD. Here the CDR3 reads CATRGTGMNTEAFF. CDR3 DNA: TGTGCCACCCGAGGGACAGGGATGAACACTGAAGCTTTCTTT.

As concerns this clonotype: This is likely a read error, given that the CDR3 carries no conserved phenylalanine or tryptophan at its end. This chain uses TRBV20-1 with TRBJ1-1, with unresolved D. Germline CDR1 DFQATT, CDR2 SNEGSKA (reference sequence). The CDR3 runs to 12 residues. The V and J ends lost 2 bases and 3 bases respectively, with 7 bases between them. This CDR3 is CSARPSHTEAFS. The CDR3 DNA is TGCAGTGCTAGACCCTCTCACACTGAAGCTTTCTCT.

V usage is TRBV29-1 and J usage is TRBJ2-2; 7 positions match TRBD2. This CDR3 is built from 15 residues. The V and J ends lost 2 bases and 7 bases, in that order; junction bases with no gene match: 10. Germline loops: CDR1 SQVTM, CDR2 ANQGSEA. The CDR3 sequence: CSVERWGGGSGELFF. The DNA of the CDR3 is TGCAGCGTTGAAAGGTGGGGGGGAGGAAGCGGGGAGCTGTTTTTT.

With respect to this clonotype: This may come from a read error, since a much larger clone is one base off. The rearrangement joins TRBV7-9 to TRBJ1-1; D gene unclear. The CDR3 has 17 residues. V was clipped by 6 bases and J by 0 bases, with 20 bases between them. Germline lookup yields CDR1 SEHNR and CDR2 FQNEAQ (reference sequence). Here the CDR3 DNA reads TGTGCCAGCAGGCCCCATCGTGGGAACCCCATGAACACTGAAGCTTTCTTT. Encoded protein: CASRPHRGNPMNTEAFF.

The rearrangement uses TRBV3-1 and TRBJ2-7, with a weak D call TRBD1 (5 bases). The CDR3 runs 15 residues. V shed 2 bases and J shed 7 bases, with 18 bases lying between them. Germline CDR1 reads LGHDT; CDR2 reads YNNKEL (reference sequence). The CDR3 DNA reads TGTGCCAGCAGCCAAAACCTAGGGGTACTCGAGGAGCAGTACTTC. Translating gives CASSQNLGVLEEQYF.

The sample holds a few counts of this clonotype. The V and J genes are TRBV12-3 or TRBV12-4 and TRBJ2-2, with D perhaps TRBD1 (5 bases). The CDR3 consists of 16 residues. Trimming stripped 7 bases from V and 2 bases from J, with 17 bases between. The CDR3 loop reads CASTSFGAANTGELFF. CDR3 coding DNA: TGTGCCAGCACCTCTTTTGGGGCCGCAAACACCGGGGAGCTGTTTTTT.

This rearrangement joins TRBV19 to TRBJ2-5; D perhaps matches TRBD2 (6 bases). Germline assignment: CDR1 LNHDA and CDR2 SQIVND (reference sequence). The ends were cut back, 5 bases at V and 4 bases at J, with 23 bases in the middle. The CDR3 has 17 amino acids. The CDR3 DNA follows: TGTGCCAGTAGTGAGGGGTTTCGGCGGGAACAGGCAGAGACCCAGTACTTC. Its translation is CASSEGFRREQAETQYF.

This clonotype was found a few times. J is TRBJ2-5 and V is TRBV7-8, with D possibly being TRBD1 or TRBD2 (5 bases each). Per germline, CDR1 SGHVS and CDR2 FQNEAQ. Trimming stripped 8 bases from V and 4 bases from J, with 26 bases between. The CDR3 length is 17 residues. The CDR3 DNA follows: TGTGCCAGCCGCCAAGTGGGTCCGGGGCGCGGGTTAGAGACCCAGTACTTC. The encoded protein is CASRQVGPGRGLETQYF.

The V and J genes are TRBV10-3 and TRBJ2-7, with 9 positions matching TRBD2. Germline loops: CDR1 ENHRY, CDR2 SYGVKD. This CDR3 is built from 19 residues. V lost 0 bases and J lost 3; bases outside the gene matches: 15. CDR3 in amino acids: CAISESTRLADRRDYEQYF. The CDR3 DNA is TGTGCCATCAGTGAGTCGACGAGACTAGCGGACCGGCGTGACTACGAGCAGTACTTC.

This clonotype was found a few times. CDR3 region: CASTPALNTGELFF. The CDR3 DNA reads TGTGCCAGCACTCCCGCACTGAACACCGGGGAGCTGTTTTTT. This chain uses TRBV10-3 with TRBJ2-2; D ambiguous. There are 14 residues in the CDR3. The germline V and J ends were trimmed by 10 bases and 1 base, with 13 bases remaining between them. In germline, CDR1 is ENHRY, CDR2 SYGVKD.

J is TRBJ2-5 and V is TRBV7-2; a possible D gene is TRBD1 (5 bases). Trimming removed 5 bases at V and 2 bases at J, with 21 bases between. Germline CDR1 SGHTA, CDR2 FQGNSA. The CDR3 contains 17 residues. This chain's CDR3 is CASSQGVKSRTQETQYF. CDR3 nucleotides: TGTGCCAGCAGCCAAGGGGTGAAGTCGCGGACGCAAGAGACCCAGTACTTC.

The chain has TRBV11-2 and TRBJ2-7, with 7 positions matching TRBD2. V was pared by 10 bases and J by 5 bases, with 17 bases of the junction left unmatched. The CDR3 is 15 amino acids. Looked up from germline, CDR1 is SGHAT and CDR2 is FQNNGV. The CDR3 bases are TGTGCCAACCCGGCTAGCGGTCCACAAAGGAACGAGCAGTACTTC. It codes for CANPASGPQRNEQYF.

This clonotype turned up a few times. J is TRBJ2-5 and V is TRBV2; 9 bases align to TRBD2. After removal of 8 bases from V and 5 bases from J, the junction contained 9 bases not matched to a gene. This CDR3 is built from 14 residues. CDR1 is SNHLY and CDR2 is FYNNEI in the germline V gene. The CDR3 spells CASSPGGRVETQYF. CDR3 DNA: TGTGCCAGCTCACCCGGCGGGAGGGTGGAGACCCAGTACTTC. Filled out from reference TRBV2 and TRBJ2-5, the complete variable domain reads EPEVTQTPSHQVTQMGQEVILRCVPISNHLYFYWYRQILGQKVEFLVSFYNNEISEKSEIFDDQFSVERPDGSNFTLKIRSTKLEDSAMYFCASSPGGRVETQYFGPGTRLLVL.

There are a few counts of this clonotype. This chain joins TRBV2 and TRBJ2-2, with 8 bases aligning to TRBD1. Trimming cost V 6 bases and J 3 bases; bases outside gene matches: 6. Germline values: CDR1 SNHLY, CDR2 FYNNEI. This CDR3 spans 15 amino acids. The CDR3 nucleotides are TGTGCCAGCAGAGCTTGGACAGGGCACACCGGGGAGCTGTTTTTT. Translating gives CASRAWTGHTGELFF.

This clonotype was seen many times. The rearrangement uses TRBV20-1 and TRBJ1-2; D not resolved. Looked up from germline, CDR1 is DFQATT and CDR2 is SNEGSKA (reference sequence). Trimming stripped 0 bases from V and 5 bases from J, with 16 bases between. This CDR3 contains 15 residues. The CDR3 coding sequence is TGCAGTGCTAGAGATCCTAGACAAGGATCGTATGGCTACACCTTC. Its protein product is CSARDPRQGSYGYTF.

This clonotype appeared many times. The CDR3 here is CATSDTGTGNTEAFF. The DNA of the CDR3 is TGTGCCACCAGTGATACCGGGACAGGGAACACTGAAGCTTTCTTT. The chain has TRBV24-1 and TRBJ1-1; 8 bases map to TRBD1. The ends lost 3 bases at V and 1 base at J; junction bases unmatched: 3. The CDR3 extends over 15 amino acids. Per the germline V gene, CDR1 is KGHDR and CDR2 is SFDVKD.